The 27 T cell receptor beta chains listed next were all sequenced from one sample in a study of OX40 agonist ivuxolimab in advanced cancers. Clones were read by immunoSEQ multiplex PCR, and TCRdb kept only the in-frame ones, dropping some. Among under 85,000 clones listed, over 70% were seen once. The starting material was CD4+ or CD8+ T cells sorted from blood, obtained in a trial of the OX40 agonist ivuxolimab. Receptors originate from an adult with an advanced solid tumor such as melanoma, head and neck, liver or kidney cancer.

This chain links TRBV5-1 with TRBJ1-6, with 9 bases fitting TRBD1. The V and J ends lost 3 bases and 10 bases, in that order; junction bases with no gene match: 8. CDR1 is SGHRS, CDR2 YFSETQ, per germline. CDR3 length: 15 residues. CDR3 amino acids: CASSSGTGNGSPLHF. CDR3 nucleotides: TGCGCCAGCAGCTCCGGGACAGGGAACGGCTCACCCCTCCACTTT.

This chain joins TRBV5-1 and TRBJ2-5; D uncertain. V was pared by 2 bases and J by 3 bases, with 2 bases between. Germline CDR1 and CDR2: SGHRS and YFSETQ. The CDR3 contains 11 residues. The DNA for the CDR3 is TGCGCCAGCAGCTTTGAAGAGACCCAGTACTTC. As protein: CASSFEETQYF.

The chain combines TRBV6-5 with TRBJ1-5, with D perhaps matching TRBD1 (5 bases). The CDR3 runs 13 residues. Germline CDR1 MNHEY, CDR2 SVGAGI. Trimming removed 2 bases at V and 4 bases at J, with 6 bases between. The CDR3: CASSYRGNQPQHF. CDR3 nucleotides: TGTGCCAGCAGTTACCGGGGGAATCAGCCCCAGCATTTT.

This clone has only a few counts. V gene TRBV7-2 combines with J gene TRBJ1-2; 7 positions agree with TRBD1. V shed 0 bases and J 6 bases; nucleotides not matched to a gene: 7. The germline CDR1 and CDR2 sequences are SGHTA and FQGNSA. The CDR3 is 15 residues long. The CDR3 coding sequence is TGTGCCAGCAGCTTAGCATCAGGGGGGAGGGATGGCTACACCTTC. Translated: CASSLASGGRDGYTF. Based on the CDR3 plus reference TRBV7-2 and TRBJ1-2, the full variable domain is GAGVSQSPSNKVTEKGKDVELRCDPISGHTALYWYRQSLGQGLEFLIYFQGNSAPDKSGLPSDRFSAERTGGSVSTLTIQRTQQEDSAVYLCASSLASGGRDGYTFGSGTRLTVV.

This chain uses TRBV6-6 with TRBJ1-2; no clear D gene. The CDR3 spans 12 residues. V lost 6 bases and J lost 7, with 12 bases in between. Germline CDR1 MNHNY, CDR2 SVGAGI (reference sequence). CDR3 bases: TGTGCCAGCAGCCCCGAGTGGCGTGGCTACACCTTC. It translates to CASSPEWRGYTF.

The chain recombines TRBV11-2 with TRBJ2-2; 8 nucleotides align to TRBD1. Germline assignment: CDR1 SGHAT and CDR2 FQNNGV. The J segment lost 3 bases and the V segment lost 6 bases, leaving 6 bases of the junction unmatched. The CDR3 runs to 15 residues. This CDR3 is CASRRTGMDTGELFF. The CDR3 DNA follows: TGTGCCAGCAGACGGACAGGGATGGACACCGGGGAGCTGTTTTTT.

The chain combines TRBV9 with TRBJ2-6; 9 bases are a match to TRBD1. V lost 7 bases and J lost 0; bases outside the gene matches: 14. Germline V gives CDR1 SGDLS, CDR2 YYNGEE. The length of the CDR3 is 19 residues. The CDR3 region has the DNA TGTGCCAGCGGCCCATATACAGGGGGCCTCTTCTCTGGGGCCAACGTCCTGACTTTC. This sequence encodes CASGPYTGGLFSGANVLTF.

This sequence joins TRBV5-4 and TRBJ2-7, with TRBD1 matching over 7 bases. The CDR3 covers 14 residues. V lost 2 bases to trimming and J lost 0 bases; unmatched junction nucleotides: 2. Germline CDR1 reads SGHNT; CDR2 reads YYREEE (reference sequence). CDR3 nucleotides: TGTGCCAGCAGCTTAGGGGGCCGCTCCTACGAGCAGTACTTC. Its translation is CASSLGGRSYEQYF.

The CDR3 DNA follows: TGCAGCGTTGAAGTCACCCGAACCTACGAGCAGTACTTC. As protein: CSVEVTRTYEQYF. The chain couples TRBV29-1 to TRBJ2-7; no firm D call. Germline V gives CDR1 SQVTM, CDR2 ANQGSEA. The CDR3 spans 13 residues. The V gene lost 1 base and the J gene lost 2 bases, with 9 bases spanning the gap.

Of note for this clone: A read error may produce the germline difference seen at one junction end. This chain joins TRBV19 and TRBJ1-2; possibly TRBD1 for D (6 bases). CDR1 and CDR2 (germline): LNHDA, SQIVND (reference sequence). The CDR3 length is 15 residues. The CDR3, as DNA: TGTGCTAGTAACTGGCGGCCCCAGGGGTCTGGCGGCTACACCTTC. Translation gives CASNWRPQGSGGYTF.

The V call is TRBV7-9, the J call TRBJ2-5; tentatively, D is TRBD1 (7 bases). The CDR3 has 15 residues. Trimming took 8 bases from V and 2 from J, leaving 18 bases between them. Per the germline V gene, CDR1 is SEHNR and CDR2 is FQNEAQ (reference sequence). CDR3 sequence reads: CASAAGGLGQETQYF. DNA for the CDR3: TGTGCCAGCGCCGCAGGGGGGCTGGGTCAAGAGACCCAGTACTTC.

This chain joins TRBV9 and TRBJ2-1; D ambiguous. CDR3 length equals 12 residues. Germline lookup yields CDR1 SGDLS and CDR2 YYNGEE. Trimming removed 0 bases at V and 7 bases at J, with 5 bases between. DNA of the CDR3: TGTGCCAGCAGCGTAGACGCAAATGAGCAGTTCTTC. It is translated as CASSVDANEQFF.

V and J are TRBV28 and TRBJ2-1; possibly TRBD2 for D (6 bases). The germline gives CDR1 MDHEN, CDR2 SYDVKM. V lost 6 bases and J lost 5, with 14 bases in between. This CDR3 is built from 14 residues. This CDR3 reads CASSGTDRNNEQFF. CDR3 coding DNA: TGTGCCAGCAGCGGGACTGACCGCAACAATGAGCAGTTCTTC.

The chain employs TRBV7-9 and TRBJ2-1; D may match TRBD1 or TRBD2 (5 bases each). The V end was cut by 0 bases, the J end by 3 bases, with 12 bases between. The CDR3 consists of 16 residues. Germline V gene sequence: CDR1 SEHNR, CDR2 FQNEAQ (reference sequence). The chain's CDR3 is CASSLAGDGDYNEQFF. CDR3 DNA sequence: TGTGCCAGCAGCTTAGCAGGGGACGGAGACTACAATGAGCAGTTCTTC.

The chain is built from TRBV28 and TRBJ1-2; TRBD1 matches 9 bases. V was pared by 2 bases and J by 11 bases, with 6 bases of the junction left unmatched. This CDR3 is built from 13 residues. Germline V lookup: CDR1 MDHEN, CDR2 SYDVKM. Here the CDR3 DNA reads TGTGCCAGCAGTTTAGAGGGACAGGGTGGGTACACCTTC. Its translation: CASSLEGQGGYTF.

This sequence joins TRBV29-1 and TRBJ1-1; weak D call: TRBD1 (5 bases). The V gene lost 7 bases and the J gene lost 5 bases, with 17 bases spanning the gap. Germline assignment: CDR1 SQVTM and CDR2 ANQGSEA. This CDR3 spans 13 amino acids. This CDR3 reads CSAQKGLGTEAFF. Written as DNA, the CDR3 is TGCAGCGCCCAGAAGGGACTTGGGACTGAAGCTTTCTTT.

The gene calls are TRBV4-1 and TRBJ1-2; D call uncertain. Germline CDR1 and CDR2: MGHRA and YSYEKL. Between the trimmed V and J ends, which lost 0 bases and 11 bases, there was a span of 13 bases. This CDR3 region has 13 residues. CDR3 sequence (DNA): TGCGCCAGCAGCCAAGATCTAATTAAGGGTTACACCTTC. It codes for CASSQDLIKGYTF.

This clone was seen a single time. The chain uses TRBV18 and TRBJ2-1; possible D gene TRBD2, 6 bases. V was shortened by 3 bases and J by 5 bases, with 14 bases between the two germline ends. Per the germline V gene, CDR1 is KGHSH and CDR2 is LQKENI. The CDR3 extends over 15 amino acids. The CDR3 here is CASSPWGVKNNEQFF. CDR3 coding DNA: TGTGCCAGCTCACCCTGGGGGGTAAAGAACAATGAGCAGTTCTTC.

The V and J genes are TRBV6-1 and TRBJ2-3; TRBD2 aligns across 10 bases. The CDR3 covers 16 residues. Germline V gives CDR1 MNHNS, CDR2 SASEGT. V gave up 1 base and J gave up 1 base; unmatched junction bases: 2. CDR3 sequence reads: CASSEGLAGGTDTQYF. The CDR3 nucleotides are TGTGCCAGCAGTGAAGGACTAGCGGGTGGCACAGATACGCAGTATTTT.

The V gene is TRBV18, the J gene TRBJ1-6; D is undetermined. CDR3 length: 15 residues. V was pared by 4 bases and J by 0 bases, with 7 bases between. The germline V gene has CDR1 KGHSH and CDR2 LQKENI. CDR3 sequence reads: CASSQQSSYNSPLHF. CDR3 sequence (DNA): TGTGCCAGCTCACAACAGAGCTCCTATAATTCACCCCTCCACTTT.

This chain connects TRBV5-1 to TRBJ1-2; TRBD1 might be the D (5 bases). Trimming pared 1 base from V and 5 bases from J, leaving 12 bases between. The CDR3 consists of 14 residues. Germline V CDR1 and CDR2: SGHRS, YFSETQ. The CDR3 is CASSLMEGRYGYTF. The CDR3 coding sequence is TGCGCCAGCAGCTTGATGGAGGGGAGGTATGGCTACACCTTC.

Written as DNA, the CDR3 is TGTGCCAGCAGCCTGCTGGGACAGGGGAGGCAGCCCCAGCATTTT. Translating it yields CASSLLGQGRQPQHF. The chain recombines TRBV5-6 with TRBJ1-5; 10 positions match TRBD1. The junction had 8 bases not matched to a gene; V was cut back by 4 bases and J by 7 bases. Germline CDR1 and CDR2: SGHDT and YYEEEE. The CDR3 extends over 15 amino acids.

DNA of the CDR3: TGTGCCAGTAGTATAATAAGGGCCGGGGCCAACGTCCTGACTTTC. Protein: CASSIIRAGANVLTF. This chain connects TRBV19 to TRBJ2-6, with unresolved D. V was cut by 2 bases and J by 4 bases, with 9 bases left in between. The germline V gene has CDR1 LNHDA and CDR2 SQIVND (reference sequence). The CDR3 is made up of 15 amino acids.

V usage is TRBV6-5 and J usage is TRBJ2-7; 12 bases map to TRBD2. J was trimmed by 6 bases and V by 6 bases; bases with no gene match: 6. The CDR3 length is 14 residues. Germline CDR1 is MNHEY and CDR2 is SVGAGI. The CDR3 DNA is TGTGCCAGCAGCCGACTAGCGGGGGATTTCGAGCAGTACTTC. Protein product: CASSRLAGDFEQYF.

CDR3 residues: CASSFPGQTEAFF. CDR3 in DNA: TGTGCCAGCTCATTTCCGGGTCAGACTGAAGCTTTCTTT. The V and J genes are TRBV18 and TRBJ1-1; unclear D gene. Germline V gives CDR1 KGHSH, CDR2 LQKENI. V shed 5 bases and J shed 5 bases, with 12 bases lying between them. This CDR3 comprises 13 residues.

This chain joins TRBV7-6 and TRBJ2-5; TRBD2 matches at 8 bases. J gave up 10 bases and V 2 bases, and 12 bases lay outside the gene matches. Germline V CDR1 and CDR2: SGHVS, FNYEAQ. There are 15 residues in the CDR3. This CDR3 reads CASSLPLQTGTSQYF. The CDR3 coding sequence is TGTGCCAGCAGCTTACCCCTTCAAACCGGGACTAGCCAGTACTTC. Together with reference TRBV7-6 and TRBJ2-5, the CDR3 gives the full variable domain: GAGVSQSPRYKVTKRGQDVALRCDPISGHVSLYWYRQALGQGPEFLTYFNYEAQQDKSGLPNDRFSAERPEGSISTLTIQRTEQRDSAMYRCASSLPLQTGTSQYFGPGTRLLVL.

This chain joins TRBV5-1 and TRBJ2-2; D might be TRBD1 (5 bases). The ends were cut back, 1 base at V and 3 bases at J, with 16 bases in the middle. The germline CDR1 and CDR2 sequences are SGHRS and YFSETQ. The CDR3 loop spans 17 amino acids. The CDR3 sequence: CASSLSTVEMDTGELFF. The CDR3 nucleotides are TGCGCCAGCAGCTTGTCGACAGTGGAGATGGACACCGGGGAGCTGTTTTTT.